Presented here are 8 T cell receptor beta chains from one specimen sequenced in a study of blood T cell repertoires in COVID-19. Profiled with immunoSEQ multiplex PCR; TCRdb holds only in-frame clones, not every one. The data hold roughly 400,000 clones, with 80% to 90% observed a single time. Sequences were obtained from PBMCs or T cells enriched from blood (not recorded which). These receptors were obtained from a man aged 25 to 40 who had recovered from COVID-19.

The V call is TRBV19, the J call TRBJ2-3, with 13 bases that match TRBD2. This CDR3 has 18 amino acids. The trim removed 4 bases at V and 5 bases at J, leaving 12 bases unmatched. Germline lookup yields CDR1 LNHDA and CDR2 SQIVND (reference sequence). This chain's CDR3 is CASSTGLAGVVLVDTQYF. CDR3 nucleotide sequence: TGTGCCAGTAGTACTGGACTAGCGGGAGTCGTTTTAGTAGATACGCAGTATTTT.

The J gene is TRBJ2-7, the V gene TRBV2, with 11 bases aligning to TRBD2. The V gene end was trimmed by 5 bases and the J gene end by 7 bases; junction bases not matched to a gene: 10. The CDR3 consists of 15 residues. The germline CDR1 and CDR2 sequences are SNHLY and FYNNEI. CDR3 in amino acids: CASSRGSSGRIEQYF. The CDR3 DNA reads TGTGCCAGCAGTAGGGGCTCTAGCGGGAGGATAGAGCAGTACTTC.

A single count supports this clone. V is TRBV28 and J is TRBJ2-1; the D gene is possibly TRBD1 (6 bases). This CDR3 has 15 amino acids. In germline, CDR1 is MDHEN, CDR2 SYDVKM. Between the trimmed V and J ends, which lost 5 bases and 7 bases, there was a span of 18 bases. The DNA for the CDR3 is TGTGCCAGCAGTCCAACAGGGAAGATTATGAATGAGCAGTTCTTC. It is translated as CASSPTGKIMNEQFF.

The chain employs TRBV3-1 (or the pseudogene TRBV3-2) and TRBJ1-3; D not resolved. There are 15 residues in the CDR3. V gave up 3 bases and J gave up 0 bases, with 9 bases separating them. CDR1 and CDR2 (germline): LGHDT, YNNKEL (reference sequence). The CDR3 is CASSHQRSSGNTIYF. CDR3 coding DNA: TGTGCCAGCAGCCATCAACGGTCCTCTGGAAACACCATATATTTT.

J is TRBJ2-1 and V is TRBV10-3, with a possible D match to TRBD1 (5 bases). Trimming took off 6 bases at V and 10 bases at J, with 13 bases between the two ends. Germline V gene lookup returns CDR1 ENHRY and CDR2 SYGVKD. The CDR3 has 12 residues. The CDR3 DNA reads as TGTGCCATCAGCCCTCAGGGCCCGGAGCAGTTCTTC. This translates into CAISPQGPEQFF.

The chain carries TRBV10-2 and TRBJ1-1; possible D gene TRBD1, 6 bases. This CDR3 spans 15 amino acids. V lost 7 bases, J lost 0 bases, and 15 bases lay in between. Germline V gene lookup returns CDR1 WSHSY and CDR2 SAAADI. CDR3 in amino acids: CASTGLDRLNTEAFF. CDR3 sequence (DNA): TGCGCCAGCACCGGATTAGACAGGTTGAACACTGAAGCTTTCTTT.

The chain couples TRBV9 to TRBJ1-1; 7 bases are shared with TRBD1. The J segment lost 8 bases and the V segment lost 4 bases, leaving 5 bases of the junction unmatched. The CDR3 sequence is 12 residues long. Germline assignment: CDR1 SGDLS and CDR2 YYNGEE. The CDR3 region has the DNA TGTGCCAGCAGCTTGCGGGACAGAGAAGCTTTCTTT. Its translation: CASSLRDREAFF.

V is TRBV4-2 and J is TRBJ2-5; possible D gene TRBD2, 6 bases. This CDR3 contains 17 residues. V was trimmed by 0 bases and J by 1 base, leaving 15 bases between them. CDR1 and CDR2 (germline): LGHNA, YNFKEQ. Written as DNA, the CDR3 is TGTGCCAGCAGCCAAGATCACGGCGGGACTCTCCAAGAGACCCAGTACTTC. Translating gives CASSQDHGGTLQETQYF.